Each of the 22 T cell receptor beta chains below was sequenced from the same sample in a study of control samples from healthy donors and cancer patients (dated by TCRdb to about 2020). Library method: the immunoSEQ multiplex PCR assay. TCRdb provides this immuneACCESS table in a form limited to in-frame rearrangements. Some clones are lacking; in checked studies, under half of them reflect an unresolved V gene, and why the rest are absent is not known. The sample data list about 30,000 clones, and 91% of these were observed just once. 9.5% to 15% of the sample rests with the top ten. Specimen: PBMCs. The source of these receptors is a man aged 50 or older with lung cancer.

The chain uses TRBV7-8 and TRBJ2-7, with TRBD2 matching 10 bases. The CDR3 length is 15 residues. The germline CDR1 and CDR2 sequences are SGHVS and FQNEAQ. V lost 4 bases and J lost 2; bases outside the gene matches: 5. The CDR3 DNA is TGTGCCAGCAGCTACCCTAGCGGGGGTACCTACGAGCAGTACTTC. Its translation is CASSYPSGGTYEQYF.

The chain carries TRBV9 and TRBJ2-1; perhaps TRBD1 as D (6 bases). The CDR3 consists of 17 residues. The germline CDR1 and CDR2 sequences are SGDLS and YYNGEE. V gave up 0 bases and J gave up 7 bases, with 20 bases separating them. The CDR3 reads CASSVEGKQGFLNEQFF. DNA of the CDR3: TGTGCCAGCAGCGTAGAGGGGAAACAGGGCTTCTTGAATGAGCAGTTCTTC.

The rearrangement joins TRBV24-1 to TRBJ1-2, with TRBD1 matching over 10 bases. The CDR3 consists of 14 residues. Germline V lookup: CDR1 KGHDR, CDR2 SFDVKD. V was pared by 5 bases and J by 6 bases, with 5 bases of the junction left unmatched. The CDR3, as DNA: TGTGCCACCAGTGGGACCGGGACAGGGGATGGCTACACCTTC. Amino acid sequence: CATSGTGTGDGYTF.

This chain connects TRBV18 to TRBJ1-1; D remains ambiguous. The CDR3 contains 13 residues. CDR1 is KGHSH, CDR2 LQKENI, per germline. V shed 5 bases and J shed 5 bases, with 12 bases lying between them. CDR3 in amino acids: CASSGQVETEAFF. CDR3 nucleotides: TGTGCCAGCTCAGGGCAGGTGGAAACTGAAGCTTTCTTT.

Here the CDR3 DNA reads TGTGCCAGCAGCCCTGTCGTCTATGGCTACACCTTC. Translation: CASSPVVYGYTF. The rearrangement joins TRBV5-8 to TRBJ1-2; D remains unclear. This CDR3 is 12 amino acids long. From germline, CDR1 is SGHTS and CDR2 YDEGEE. V was cut by 4 bases and J by 4 bases, with 8 bases left in between.

This clone was seen a few times. This chain joins TRBV6-6 and TRBJ1-5; 8 bases line up with TRBD1. Germline lookup yields CDR1 MNHNY and CDR2 SVGAGI (reference sequence). The V gene end was trimmed by 11 bases and the J gene end by 5 bases; junction bases not matched to a gene: 5. The CDR3 extends over 12 amino acids. This CDR3 is CASQGGDQPQHF. DNA of the CDR3: TGTGCCTCACAGGGGGGGGATCAGCCCCAGCATTTT.

V gene TRBV4-1 combines with J gene TRBJ2-3; D not resolved. Trimming shortened V by 2 bases and J by 4 bases, and 7 bases separated the two germline ends. Germline CDR1 reads MGHRA; CDR2 reads YSYEKL. The length of the CDR3 is 13 residues. As DNA, the CDR3 is TGCGCCAGCAGCCAATTTAGTGCAGATACGCAGTATTTT. Protein product: CASSQFSADTQYF.

The chain joins TRBV18 to TRBJ1-4, with D possibly being TRBD1 (5 bases). Trimming took off 3 bases at V and 8 bases at J, with 13 bases between the two ends. This CDR3 has 14 residues. In germline, CDR1 is KGHSH, CDR2 LQKENI. This CDR3 is CASSPPGGTEKLFF. For the CDR3, the DNA is TGTGCCAGCTCACCTCCCGGAGGGACCGAAAAACTGTTTTTT.

The genes are TRBV18 and TRBJ1-2; 9 bases are a match to TRBD1. The CDR3 has 13 residues. The J segment lost 6 bases and the V segment lost 3 bases, leaving 2 bases of the junction unmatched. Germline CDR1 and CDR2: KGHSH and LQKENI. The CDR3 is CASSPGQGDGYTF. CDR3 nucleotide sequence: TGTGCCAGCTCACCGGGACAGGGAGATGGCTACACCTTC.

This chain connects TRBV18 to TRBJ2-1, with no clear D. The V gene's germline CDR1 is KGHSH and CDR2 LQKENI. There are 16 residues in the CDR3. V gave up 2 bases and J gave up 0 bases, with 11 bases separating them. CDR3 nucleotide sequence: TGTGCCAGCTCACCAGTTGTAAAGAGCTCCTACAATGAGCAGTTCTTC. Encoded protein: CASSPVVKSSYNEQFF.

This chain joins TRBV5-1 and TRBJ2-2; the D gene is possibly TRBD2 (6 bases). CDR3 length: 16 amino acids. Germline-derived CDR1 and CDR2 are SGHRS and YFSETQ. Trimming shortened V by 0 bases and J by 7 bases, and 16 bases separated the two germline ends. CDR3 sequence reads: CASSLEEVSGRGELFF. CDR3 in DNA: TGCGCCAGCAGCTTGGAGGAAGTCAGCGGGCGCGGGGAGCTGTTTTTT.

This chain links TRBV5-6 with TRBJ1-6; D not resolved. This CDR3 is 14 amino acids long. The V and J ends lost 1 base and 7 bases respectively, with 9 bases between them. The germline V gene encodes CDR1 SGHDT and CDR2 YYEEEE. For the CDR3, the DNA is TGTGCCAGCAGCTTGATTCCGGGGAATTCACCCCTCCACTTT. This sequence encodes CASSLIPGNSPLHF.

DNA of the CDR3: TGTGCCAGCAGTTACATGGGTGGGAACACTGAAGCTTTCTTT. Its protein is CASSYMGGNTEAFF. The chain is built from TRBV6-2 or TRBV6-3 and TRBJ1-1, with no clear D. Germline CDR1 is MNHEY and CDR2 is SVGEGT. The CDR3 is 14 amino acids. The germline V and J ends were trimmed by 2 bases and 1 base, with 8 bases remaining between them.

The chain recombines TRBV4-3 with TRBJ1-6; D gene unclear. Per germline, CDR1 LGHNA and CDR2 YSLEER. The CDR3 totals 15 residues. Trimming took off 3 bases at V and 9 bases at J, with 15 bases between the two ends. In DNA form, the CDR3 reads TGCGCCAGCAGCCAGGTGGAGGTTCTAGGTTCACCCCTCCACTTT. This encodes CASSQVEVLGSPLHF.

V gene TRBV27 combines with J gene TRBJ1-5, with D unclear. V lost 4 bases, J lost 9 bases, and 16 bases lay in between. Germline values: CDR1 MNHEY, CDR2 SMNVEV (reference sequence). CDR3 size: 14 residues. This chain's CDR3 is CASSSRRDRVPQHF. CDR3 DNA sequence: TGTGCCAGCAGTTCCCGAAGAGATCGGGTGCCCCAGCATTTT.

This chain uses TRBV20-1 with TRBJ1-1; tentatively, D is TRBD1 (5 bases). In germline, CDR1 is DFQATT, CDR2 SNEGSKA (reference sequence). The ends were cut back, 3 bases at V and 5 bases at J, with 13 bases in the middle. The CDR3 has 13 residues. CDR3 nucleotides: TGCAGTGCTAGTGGGGGAGGGAATACTGAAGCTTTCTTT. Translated: CSASGGGNTEAFF.

This chain uses TRBV10-2 with TRBJ1-6; D perhaps matches TRBD1 (5 bases). Germline CDR1 WSHSY, CDR2 SAAADI. The CDR3 spans 14 residues. V was shortened by 2 bases and J by 6 bases, with 8 bases between the two germline ends. CDR3 sequence: CASSEQGGNSPLHF. In DNA, the CDR3 is TGCGCCAGCAGTGAGCAGGGCGGTAATTCACCCCTCCACTTT.

The chain has TRBV5-1 and TRBJ2-1; 8 nucleotides agree with TRBD1. This CDR3 is built from 15 residues. Germline V gives CDR1 SGHRS, CDR2 YFSETQ. Trimming at V came to 0 bases and at J to 4 bases, leaving 3 bases not matched to a gene. CDR3 in amino acids: CASSLEQGAYNEQFF. The DNA of the CDR3 is TGCGCCAGCAGCTTGGAGCAGGGGGCTTACAATGAGCAGTTCTTC.

This rearrangement joins TRBV5-1 to TRBJ1-5; 7 bases agree with TRBD1. V was clipped by 1 base and J by 6 bases; unmatched bases: 7. CDR1 and CDR2 (germline): SGHRS, YFSETQ. The CDR3 loop spans 15 amino acids. Here the CDR3 reads CASSLLGAGGQPQHF. Written as DNA, the CDR3 is TGCGCCAGCAGCTTGTTGGGGGCAGGGGGTCAGCCCCAGCATTTT.

V is TRBV7-8 and J is TRBJ1-3; D gene ambiguous. Trimming left V 5 bases short and J 0 bases short, with 20 bases between. CDR3 length equals 18 residues. The germline V gene has CDR1 SGHVS and CDR2 FQNEAQ. The CDR3 protein is CASSPPFRHRRSGNTIYF. The CDR3, as DNA: TGTGCCAGCAGCCCCCCTTTCCGACACCGACGCTCTGGAAACACCATATATTTT.

CDR3 sequence (DNA): TGTGCCAGCAGCCAAGAGCCGGACAGGGGCAATGAGCAGTTCTTC. This translates into CASSQEPDRGNEQFF. The chain is built from TRBV3-1 (or the pseudogene TRBV3-2) and TRBJ2-1; the match to TRBD1 covers 9 bases. The V gene end was trimmed by 0 bases and the J gene end by 6 bases; junction bases not matched to a gene: 3. Germline lookup yields CDR1 LGHDT and CDR2 YNNKEL (reference sequence). This CDR3 has 15 amino acids.

The chain carries TRBV5-6 and TRBJ2-3; D may be TRBD1 (6 bases). CDR1 is SGHDT and CDR2 is YYEEEE in the germline V gene. Deletions cut 0 bases from V and 1 base from J, with 6 bases between. This CDR3 region has 14 residues. The CDR3 DNA sequence: TGTGCCAGCAGCTTGGCAGGGGGCACAGATACGCAGTATTTT. Translation gives CASSLAGGTDTQYF.